This T cell receptor (beta chain) is from a study of shared clonotypes between healthy human individuals. Study overall: Researchers assigned three CD4 naive, three CD4 memory, two CD8 naive and one CD8 memory plate to each donor.

Clones were read by immunoSEQ multiplex PCR, and TCRdb kept only the in-frame ones, dropping some. Altogether about 2 million clones are present, about 94% being singletons, with the ten largest covering approximately 1%. V was clipped by 4 bases and J by 6 bases; unmatched bases: 3. The CDR3 extends over 13 amino acids. Germline loops: CDR1 MNHEY, CDR2 SVGAGI. Naive-designated CD8 cells lacked CD45RO, were positively enriched for CCR7, and omitted terminally differentiated effector memory CD45RA+ cells. The specimen sequenced was naive CD8+ T cells sorted from blood. The V call is TRBV6-5, the J call TRBJ2-1; the match to TRBD1 covers 7 bases. The sequence was collected from a man younger than 30 in good health. CDR3 protein: CASSSRTGNEQFF. The CDR3 nucleotides read TGTGCCAGCAGTTCGCGGACAGGCAATGAGCAGTTCTTC.